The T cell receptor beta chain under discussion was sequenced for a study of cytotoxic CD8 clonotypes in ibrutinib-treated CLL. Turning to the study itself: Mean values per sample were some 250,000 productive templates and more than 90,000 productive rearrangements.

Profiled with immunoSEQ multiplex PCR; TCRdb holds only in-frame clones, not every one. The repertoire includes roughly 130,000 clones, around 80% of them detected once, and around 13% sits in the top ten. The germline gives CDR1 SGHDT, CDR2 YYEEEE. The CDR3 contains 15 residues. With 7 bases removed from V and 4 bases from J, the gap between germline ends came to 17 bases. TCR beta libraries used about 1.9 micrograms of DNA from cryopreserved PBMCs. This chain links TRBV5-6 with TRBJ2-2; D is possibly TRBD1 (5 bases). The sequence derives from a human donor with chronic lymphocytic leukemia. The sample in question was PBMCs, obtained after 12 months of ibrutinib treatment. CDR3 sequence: CASHRTPQSTGELFF. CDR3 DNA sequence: TGTGCCAGCCATAGGACACCCCAGAGCACCGGGGAGCTGTTTTTT.